Below, 14 T cell receptor beta chains from the same sample are listed, as sequenced in a study of blood T cell repertoires in COVID-19. Clones were sequenced by immunoSEQ multiplex PCR, and TCRdb holds only the in-frame ones, with some missing. The sample lists over 70,000 clones, 88% occurring once. Sequenced sample: peripheral blood. These receptors all come from a woman older than 75 with acute or convalescent COVID-19.

The chain recombines TRBV11-2 with TRBJ2-5, with TRBD2 as a possible D gene (6 bases). V lost 5 bases, J lost 1 base, and 17 bases lay in between. Germline V gene lookup returns CDR1 SGHAT and CDR2 FQNNGV. The CDR3 runs 16 residues. CDR3 nucleotides: TGTGCCAGCAGCCGCGGGGCTAGCGTATCCCAAGAGACCCAGTACTTC. This gives the protein CASSRGASVSQETQYF.

This sequence joins TRBV18 and TRBJ2-1; no definite D call. With 3 bases removed from V and 0 bases from J, the gap between germline ends came to 9 bases. Per the germline V gene, CDR1 is KGHSH and CDR2 is LQKENI. This CDR3 region has 15 residues. In nucleotides, the CDR3 is TGTGCCAGCTCACCGTCCCCAGGCTCCTACAATGAGCAGTTCTTC. Amino acid sequence: CASSPSPGSYNEQFF.

This clone was seen just once. V gene TRBV19 combines with J gene TRBJ2-6; D might be TRBD1 (6 bases). V was pared by 8 bases and J by 0 bases, with 14 bases between. Germline V lookup: CDR1 LNHDA, CDR2 SQIVND (reference sequence). The CDR3 sequence is 16 residues long. CDR3 protein: CASGDTRYSGANVLTF. In nucleotides, the CDR3 is TGTGCCAGTGGGGACACTAGATACTCTGGGGCCAACGTCCTGACTTTC. Full variable domain (missing parts from reference TRBV19 and TRBJ2-6): DGGITQSPKYLFRKEGQNVTLSCEQNLNHDAMYWYRQDPGQGLRLIYYSQIVNDFQKGDIAEGYSVSREKKESFPLTVTSAQKNPTAFYLCASGDTRYSGANVLTFGAGSRLTVL.

The V and J genes are TRBV7-2 and TRBJ2-3; 15 bases match TRBD2. The junction had 7 bases not matched to a gene; V was cut back by 4 bases and J by 11 bases. The CDR3 is 15 residues long. CDR1 SGHTA and CDR2 FQGNSA come from the germline V gene. CDR3 bases: TGTGCCAGCAGCTCCGGACTAGCGGGAGGGGGAAGGCAGTATTTT. It codes for CASSSGLAGGGRQYF.

The rearrangement joins TRBV18 to TRBJ2-3; the D gene is possibly TRBD2 (6 bases). This CDR3 contains 14 residues. The germline gives CDR1 KGHSH, CDR2 LQKENI. Trimming left V 3 bases short and J 1 base short, with 8 bases between. CDR3 residues: CASSPRGGTDTQYF. CDR3 DNA sequence: TGTGCCAGCTCACCGCGGGGAGGCACAGATACGCAGTATTTT.

CDR3 DNA sequence: TGTGCCAGCTCACTGCAGAGAGGCGAGCAGTACTTC. It is translated as CASSLQRGEQYF. This chain joins TRBV18 and TRBJ2-7; D call uncertain. The germline V and J ends were trimmed by 4 bases and 6 bases, with 10 bases remaining between them. Germline values: CDR1 KGHSH, CDR2 LQKENI. CDR3 length: 12 amino acids.

The rearrangement uses TRBV13 and TRBJ2-7; 8 bases agree with TRBD2. Germline CDR1 is PRHDT and CDR2 is FYEKMQ (reference sequence). The CDR3 covers 16 residues. The junction had 7 bases not matched to a gene; V was cut back by 3 bases and J by 0 bases. CDR3 nucleotide sequence: TGTGCCAGCAGCTTGTCCGGGACTAGGAGCTCCTACGAGCAGTACTTC. Its protein is CASSLSGTRSSYEQYF.

In this sample, this clone turned up once. The V call is TRBV6-5, the J call TRBJ2-7; 7 bases are a match to TRBD1. This CDR3 region has 15 residues. The junction had 8 bases not matched to a gene; V was cut back by 6 bases and J by 0 bases. The germline V gene encodes CDR1 MNHEY and CDR2 SVGAGI. The CDR3 here is CASRVAGTDSYEQYF. The CDR3 DNA reads as TGTGCCAGCAGAGTAGCCGGGACAGACTCCTACGAGCAGTACTTC.

The J gene is TRBJ2-5, the V gene TRBV11-2, with D tentatively TRBD2 (6 bases). CDR1 is SGHAT and CDR2 is FQNNGV in the germline V gene. V lost 3 bases, J lost 3 bases, and 11 bases lay in between. This CDR3 has 14 residues. The DNA of the CDR3 is TGTGCCAGCAGCTTCGGGGGACCCAAAGAGACCCAGTACTTC. It encodes CASSFGGPKETQYF.

The chain carries TRBV3-1 (or the pseudogene TRBV3-2) and TRBJ2-7; TRBD1 matches 7 bases. The germline gives CDR1 LGHDT, CDR2 YNNKEL (reference sequence). The CDR3 runs 15 residues. J lost 4 bases, V lost 4 bases, and 10 bases had no gene match. In DNA form, the CDR3 reads TGTGCCAGCAGCCCAGATTTGACAGGGATTTACGAGCAGTACTTC. Its protein is CASSPDLTGIYEQYF.

J is TRBJ1-3 and V is TRBV5-6; 7 positions agree with TRBD1. V shed 4 bases, J shed 5 bases, and the junction held 15 bases outside the gene matches. This CDR3 comprises 17 residues. The germline CDR1 and CDR2 sequences are SGHDT and YYEEEE. The DNA of the CDR3 is TGTGCCAGCAGCCGCCTACAGGGGCGAATTGGTAGAAACACCATATATTTT. This encodes CASSRLQGRIGRNTIYF.

This chain connects TRBV5-4 to TRBJ2-2; 13 nucleotides line up with TRBD2. CDR3 length: 16 residues. From germline, CDR1 is SGHNT and CDR2 YYREEE (reference sequence). The V segment lost 4 bases and the J segment 7 bases; nucleotides outside the gene matches: 7. CDR3 sequence: CASSQGLAGDIGELFF. The CDR3 DNA reads as TGTGCCAGCAGCCAAGGACTAGCGGGAGACATCGGGGAGCTGTTTTTT.

The V call is TRBV7-2, the J call TRBJ2-2; tentatively, D is TRBD1 (6 bases). Trimming took off 4 bases at V and 6 bases at J, with 15 bases between the two ends. This CDR3 comprises 15 residues. In germline, CDR1 is SGHTA, CDR2 FQGNSA. CDR3 nucleotides: TGTGCCAGCAGCTATTCCAGGGGAAATGCCGGGGAGCTGTTTTTT. This encodes CASSYSRGNAGELFF.

Here the CDR3 DNA reads TGTGCCAGCAGCCAACTCACAGGGACAGGGTTTGGCTACACCTTC. This translates into CASSQLTGTGFGYTF. The chain joins TRBV16 to TRBJ1-2; 9 bases align to TRBD1. The germline CDR1 and CDR2 sequences are KGHSY and FQNENV. Losses at the gene ends were 2 bases for V and 7 bases for J; bases not matched to a gene: 8. The CDR3 is 15 residues long. The full variable domain, completed using reference TRBV16 and TRBJ1-2, is GEEVAQTPKHLVRGEGQKAKLYCAPIKGHSYVFWYQQVLKNEFKFLISFQNENVFDETGMPKERFSAKCLPNSPCSLEIQATKLEDSAVYFCASSQLTGTGFGYTFGSGTRLTVV.